Listed below are T cell receptor beta chains from one sample, sequenced in a study of blood T cell repertoires in COVID-19. This table comes from immunoSEQ multiplex PCR, and its TCRdb copy is limited to in-frame clones, with some not included. Of a few hundred thousand clones in the sample, 80% to 90% are singletons; the top ten hold less than 5%. The sample consisted of PBMCs or T cells enriched from blood (not recorded which). All receptors derive from a woman aged 40 to 55 with acute COVID-19. CDR3s include the opening cysteine and the closing phenylalanine or tryptophan. D genes are given only for firm matches. Rows give clone size only sometimes, using once, few, many, or a class for an expanded clone.

V gene	D gene	J gene	clone size	CDR3 DNA	CDR3 protein
TRBV10-3	TRBD1	TRBJ1-5	few	TGTGCCATCAGTGAAAGGGCAGGGGGCTATCAGCCCCAGCATTTT	CAISERAGGYQPQHF
TRBV7-9	TRBD2	TRBJ2-1	-	TGTGCCAGCAGCCATACTAGCGGGACTCGGAATGAGCAGTTCTTC	CASSHTSGTRNEQFF
TRBV11-2	-	TRBJ1-5	-	TGTGCCAGCAGCTTAGCAGGGGATCATCAGCCCCAGCATTTT	CASSLAGDHQPQHF
TRBV21-1	-	TRBJ1-2	-	TGTGCTTCGTATGTTGGGACAGGGGTAAAGAAGGCGGGGTATGGCTACACCTTC	CASYVGTGVKKAGYGYTF
TRBV6-5	-	TRBJ2-1	few	TGTGCCAGCAGACCTCAGACTAGATCCTACAATGAGCAGTTCTTC	CASRPQTRSYNEQFF
TRBV28	-	TRBJ1-2	-	TGTGCCAGCAGTTTCAACGGAGGCTATGGCTACACCTTC	CASSFNGGYGYTF
TRBV30	TRBD1	TRBJ1-1	-	TGTGCCTGGTCCCTACGGGACAGGGCCCCTGAAGCTTTCTTT	CAWSLRDRAPEAFF
TRBV7-9	TRBD1	TRBJ2-7	-	TGTGCCAGCAGCAGAGTGGGACAGGCTAGCTCCTACGAGCAGTACTTC	CASSRVGQASSYEQYF
TRBV5-1	-	TRBJ2-1	-	TGCGCCAGCAGTCTAGCCGGATTTGGTAATGAGCAGTTCTTC	CASSLAGFGNEQFF
TRBV4-1	-	TRBJ1-5	-	TGCGCCAGCAGCCAAGATGGGGCAGGTCAGCCCCAGCATTTT	CASSQDGAGQPQHF
TRBV3-1/TRBV3-2	-	TRBJ2-6	once	TGTGCCAGCAGCCCCGGGGGCTCTGGGGCCAACGTCCTGACTTTC	CASSPGGSGANVLTF
TRBV28	-	TRBJ1-6	-	TGTGCCAGCAGTTTACCGCGGACAAATTCACCCCTCCACTTT	CASSLPRTNSPLHF
TRBV5-4	TRBD2	TRBJ2-1	-	TGTGCCAGCAGCTTGCCGGGACTAGCGGGAGCCAATGAGCAGTTCTTC	CASSLPGLAGANEQFF
TRBV10-3	-	TRBJ2-5	-	TGTGCCATCAGTTATAGGGGAGGCCAAGAGACCCAGTACTTC	CAISYRGGQETQYF
TRBV28	TRBD1	TRBJ1-3	-	TGTGCCAGCAGTATATGGAGGACAGGGGTATCTGGAAACACCATATATTTT	CASSIWRTGVSGNTIYF
TRBV6-4	-	TRBJ2-1	-	TGTGCCAGCATGCGGAACAATGAGCAGTTCTTC	CASMRNNEQFF
TRBV11-2	-	TRBJ1-1	-	TGTGCCAGCAGCTTGGTCGCGGGGCCTGAAGCTTTCTTT	CASSLVAGPEAFF
TRBV7-9	TRBD2	TRBJ2-1	-	TGTGCCAGCAGCTTGGGACTAGCGGGACTGTACAATGAGCAGTTCTTC	CASSLGLAGLYNEQFF
TRBV7-2	-	TRBJ2-2	-	TGTGCCAGCAGCTTAGACGGGAGTACCGGGGAGCTGTTTTTT	CASSLDGSTGELFF
TRBV2	-	TRBJ2-4	-	TGTGCCAGCAGTGAATGGAGACTCGCAGGGGACAAAAACATTCAGTACTTC	CASSEWRLAGDKNIQYF
TRBV3-1/TRBV3-2	TRBD2	TRBJ2-1	-	TGTGCCAGCAGCCAGGAAACCTCACCGGGACTAGCGTGGAATGAGCAGTTCTTC	CASSQETSPGLAWNEQFF
TRBV28	-	TRBJ2-2	-	TGTGCCAGCAGCCTAACCGGGGAGCTGTTTTTT	CASSLTGELFF
TRBV7-9	-	TRBJ2-7	-	TGTGCCAGCAGCATAACCAACCCCCAGGAGGGTTACGAGCAGTACTTC	CASSITNPQEGYEQYF
TRBV19	-	TRBJ2-2	-	TGTGCTATAAGGGCAGGGTCCGGGGAGCTGTTTTTT	CAIRAGSGELFF
TRBV6-5	-	TRBJ2-2	once	TGTGCCAGCACTCGGGGAACGAACACCGGGGAGCTGTTTTTT	CASTRGTNTGELFF
TRBV5-1	-	TRBJ2-7	-	TGCGCCAGCAGCCAGTACTACGAGCAGTACTTC	CASSQYYEQYF
TRBV3-1/TRBV3-2	-	TRBJ1-5	-	TGTGCCAGCAGCCAAGGGGGACTCAATAGCAATCAGCCCCAGCATTTT	CASSQGGLNSNQPQHF
TRBV18	-	TRBJ1-6	-	TGTGCCAGCTCACGGACAGCAGTAGATTCACCCCTCCACTTT	CASSRTAVDSPLHF
TRBV28	TRBD1	TRBJ1-5	once	TGTGCCAGCAAAATACCTCCGGGGACAGGGGGCTTGGATCAGCCCCAGCATTTT	CASKIPPGTGGLDQPQHF
TRBV21-1	-	TRBJ2-7	-	TGTGCCACCGGGACTAGGGCCTTTTCCTACGAGCAGTACTTC	CATGTRAFSYEQYF
TRBV7-2	-	TRBJ1-1	once	TGTGCCAGCAGCTTAAGGGGAAGGGGCACTGAAGCTTTCTTT	CASSLRGRGTEAFF
TRBV5-1	-	TRBJ2-7	-	TGCGCCAGCAGCTCCGGGAACCCCCCCTACGAGCAGTACTTC	CASSSGNPPYEQYF